This T cell receptor beta chain was sequenced during a study of cytomegalovirus exposure and HLA in healthy donors (dated by TCRdb to the late 2010s). Background for the entire study: According to an earlier analysis of 550 to 750 of the donors, about 179 million T cells yielded 117 million unique TCR beta sequences and around 280 Gb of sequence data. Among some 400 genotyped donors of the cohort, an average of about 240,000 unique TCR beta nucleotide sequences were sequenced per donor, roughly 20% of them non-productive. Roughly 5 DR-DQ haplotypes were handled as single units for association and clustering, since linkage in the cohort was strong. HLA typing included class I and class II loci at four-digit resolution. To predict cytomegalovirus infection status, the study brought together high-throughput TCR immunosequencing, statistical association of individual TCRs with disease status, and machine learning. Donor age, sex, ethnicity and CMV serostatus were collected together with the repertoire data. All discovery cohort repertoires had been generated on a single sequencing platform. In an earlier analysis of over 550 of the donors, high-throughput TCR beta sequencing was used to judge whether each TCR beta V gene segment behaved as functional or pseudogenic. Among the approximately 400 genotyped donors, around 81% belonged to the genetic ancestry cluster associated with self-reported Caucasian donors. Roughly 290 gigabases of sequencing data and around 85 million unique TCR sequences made up an early release that covered around 640 HLA-typed donors. The aim of the study was to test whether cataloging public T cell receptors could identify signatures of past pathogen exposure. The study used immunosequencing to profile the T cell repertoires of 670 or so subjects and linked those repertoires to cytomegalovirus serostatus. Along with the approximately 700-subject first cohort, a separate validation cohort of over a hundred different subjects was used. Genome-wide SNP genotypes for about three fifths of the roughly 670 donors were used in a later genetic analysis, which treated that subset as a discovery cohort. Rather than drawing on any new phenotypic data, the later analysis identified candidate immune exposures from TCR beta sequences and the way those sequences occurred across donors. A later analysis re-analyzed previously published TCR beta repertoires from 660 or so donors and added high-resolution HLA genotyping to study TCR occurrence patterns. Typing coverage differed by locus: A, B, C, DRB1 and DQB1 were typed in roughly 629-640 donors, DQA1 in approximately 520, DPA1 in some 570, and DPB1 in 450 to 490.

What the work shows at the level of the full study, not this receptor alone: Specific HLA alleles were associated with 15,000 to 20,000 TCR beta sequences at a false discovery rate of 0.05 in a later analysis. Most CMV-associated TCR beta chains appeared to be HLA-restricted in a later analysis, and the HLA associations seemed to be driven largely by CMV exposure. The cohort was sequenced for TCR beta chains only, and without alpha or paired-chain data the features that could be detected were limited. Roughly uniform sequencing depth across donors was assumed in presence/absence analyses, although this assumption may not hold. The earlier analysis of fewer than 750 of the donors excluded roughly 17 rarely observed V segments, including chromosome 9 orphons, because counts were too low. In an earlier analysis of 450 to 750 of the donors, most TCR beta V segments appeared in productive rearrangements about 87% or about 30% of the time, broadly matching IMGT annotations. In the study, 164 TCR beta chains were listed as associated with cytomegalovirus. Assigning TCR associations to individual alleles was difficult when HLA alleles, especially DR and DQ, strongly co-occurred. Linkage disequilibrium might explain the correlated functional status among segregating V segments, but an unknown experimental factor could not be ruled out. In a later analysis, HLA-associated TCR beta chains showed more clonal expansion and lower generation probabilities than non-associated chains that were equally common. An association between a missense DCLRE1C variant and V-gene and J-gene trimming of TCR beta chains was found in a later genetic analysis and replicated in an independent cohort. The authors suggested that the approach could potentially be generalized to other disease states and immunological phenotypes. Compared with the roughly 670-donor mean, donors in an Asian-associated ancestry cluster had fewer N-insertions in productive TCRs, according to a later genetic analysis. Because the 87-base-pair reads could not distinguish some IMGT-functional V segments, including TRBV6-2 and TRBV6-3, those segments were excluded. A few of the identified cytomegalovirus-associated TCR beta chains were confirmed in vitro to be specific for cytomegalovirus antigens. Cytomegalovirus status was reported to be diagnosed by the classifier with high specificity and sensitivity in both the original and validation cohorts. A group of highly shared sequence variants was considered likely to be a technical artifact of the sequencing pipeline. Because HLA typing was unavailable for some donors at each locus, only the typed subset was used in association tests. A later analysis reported that several top co-occurrence clusters appeared linked to parvovirus B19, influenza, CMV and Epstein-Barr virus. In a later analysis, TCR association rates were found to vary across HLA loci, with the most associated TCRs seen for DRB1 alleles and the fewest for HLA-C alleles. CMV serostatus was the only immune exposure information available for the cohort. A further reported finding was that TCR beta sequences accurately predicted the HLA-A and HLA-B alleles for most subjects in the first cohort. Most TCR sequences were seen in very few donors, while some public TCRs were found in many individuals.

As concerns this clone: No cognate antigen has been identified for it. Within one base of it there is no much larger clone, and no base qualities were kept.

To prepare the library, the immunoSEQ multiplex PCR assay was applied. The multiplex PCR relied on a mix of 60 forward primers for TCR Vbeta segments and 13 reverse primers for TCR Jbeta segments. Amplification of the CDR3 region of rearranged TCR beta genes was performed with a multiplex PCR assay on genomic DNA. Amplified TCR beta libraries were sequenced as 87-base-pair reads on the Illumina HiSeq System. Per the authors' processing: Across the 670 or so repertoires, a later analysis counted 75 million to 90 million unique TCR beta chains, 9.5 million to 12 million of which were shared by at least two donors. Raw reads were error-corrected and collapsed into unique sequences by a nearest-neighbor algorithm in which closely related sequences were merged to remove PCR and sequencing errors. CDR3 sequences were aligned to IMGT reference sequences to assign V, D and J gene segments. For a sequence to be retained, at least a six-nucleotide match to both a V gene segment and a J gene segment was required. A rearrangement was called productive if the CDR3 had no stop codons and remained in frame with V and J, and every other rearrangement was called non-productive. Following IMGT convention, CDR3 was defined as the stretch from the second conserved V-encoded cysteine up to the conserved J-encoded phenylalanine. Sequences without an unambiguous match to a single V gene segment were excluded from the earlier analysis of several hundred of the donors. An earlier analysis of a few hundred of the donors called V segments functional above 56.7% productive rearrangements and segregating when the between-donor standard deviation exceeded 5%. A statistical classification framework was built for diagnosing cytomegalovirus status from the catalog of TCR beta chain sequences. A later analysis assigned V and J genes by comparing TCR nucleotide sequences with IMGT/GENE-DB human TR gene sequences. In a later analysis, CDR3 sequences and most-parsimonious VDJ recombination scenarios were assigned using the TCRdist pipeline. In a later analysis, every TCR beta chain was defined by the combination of its CDR3 amino acid sequence and its V-gene family, and reads without a unique V-gene family were dropped. A later analysis removed several hundred highly shared, low-generation-probability nucleotide sequences to deal with suspected cross-contamination and a sequencing artifact. In a later analysis, a clonal expansion index for each public chain was calculated from normalized within-repertoire ranks of inferred template counts. Generation probabilities in a later analysis came from a VDJ recombination model fitted to out-of-frame rearrangements, and those results were checked against IGoR. Hypergeometric tests were used in a later analysis to score TCR-TCR, TCR-HLA and TCR-CMV co-occurrence, with a repertoire-size bias correction applied to the TCR pairs. False discovery rates were estimated in a later analysis by permuting HLA or CMV assignments 20 times. In a later analysis, co-occurring TCRs were grouped using DBSCAN, with TCRdist sequence similarity added in when clustering inside HLA-allele-positive subsets. Co-occurrence clustering excluded repertoires with fewer than 30,000 or more than 120,000 public chains, plus five with anomalous nucleotide sharing. TCRdb re-hosts the immuneACCESS table, in-frame sequences only. Its copies lack some clones; in the studies checked, an unresolved V gene accounts for under half of them, and the cause for the rest is not known. D and trimming come from the DNA, and the V and J calls and clone size come from that table. Recorded for this sample are roughly 120,000 clones; 65% to 85% of them occurred a single time. Jointly, the top ten make up approximately 0.22% of the sample.

The cohort consisted of 670 or so healthy bone marrow donors. Cohort members were all nominally healthy when sampled, although unrecorded immune exposures were likely present. The donor tested CMV seronegative, placing the donor among the 350 or so seronegative members of the cohort. A peripheral blood sample was collected from each donor, and TCR beta sequencing was performed on peripheral blood mononuclear cells. Genomic DNA extraction from the blood cell samples was performed with the Qiagen DNeasy Blood Extraction Kit. Its CDR3 holds 14 amino acids, cysteine through phenylalanine. Of all the DNA, just the CDR3 is kept, 42 bases in frame from base 1. According to the germline V gene, CDR1 reads MDHEN and CDR2 reads SYDVKM. Relative to germline, V is 5 bases shorter and J is 3 bases shorter, with 14 bases between their ends.

Material for sequencing was PBMCs. The chain joins TRBV28 to TRBJ2-7; TRBD2 could be the D gene, as 5 bases match. The receptor was derived from a man aged 50-60 years in good health and CMV-seronegative. CDR3 loop: CASSMVLTIYEQYF. The sequenced DNA is TGTGCCAGCAGTATGGTTCTGACTATCTACGAGCAGTACTTC.